The rows below give T cell receptor beta chains drawn from one sample of a study of shared clonotypes between healthy human individuals. The method was immunoSEQ multiplex PCR; TCRdb's version includes in-frame clones alone and lacks a portion of them. The sample lists around 1.9 million clones; 93% were seen once. The sample taken for sequencing was naive CD8+ T cells from PBMCs. The receptors here all came from a man younger than 35 in good health. Some clones in this sample may be carry-over from other donors' samples. Each CDR3 is given with its conserved first and last residue. A D gene is named only where the DNA matches it firmly. Clone size appears in some rows only: once, few, many, or a class for an expanded clone.

d_gene,v_gene,abundance,j_gene,CDR3nt,CDR3aa
TRBD2,TRBV6-5,-,TRBJ2-7,TGTGCCAGCAGTTACTTTAGCGGGAATGCCTACGAGCAGTACTTC,CASSYFSGNAYEQYF
-,TRBV7-8,-,TRBJ2-1,TGTGCCAGCAGCTCAGGGGTCGCGGGAGTAAGTGAGCAGTTCTTC,CASSSGVAGVSEQFF
-,TRBV9,-,TRBJ1-2,TGTGCCAGCACGGCCAGCAACTATGGCTACACCTTC,CASTASNYGYTF
-,TRBV4-2,-,TRBJ1-4,TGTGCCAGCAGCCAAGGAGTTTTAGGCAGGTTTGCAACTAATGAAAAACTGTTTTTT,CASSQGVLGRFATNEKLFF
TRBD1,TRBV11-2,once,TRBJ2-7,TGTGCCAGCAGCTTCCAAAAAGACAGGGGACCCTACGAGCAGTACTTC,CASSFQKDRGPYEQYF
-,TRBV5-5,-,TRBJ2-5,TGTGCCAGCAGCCCCTGGGTCGTCGAAGAGACCCAGTACTTC,CASSPWVVEETQYF
TRBD1,TRBV16,-,TRBJ2-5,TGTGCCAGCAGCCAATCCCTCACAGGGGGGATCCGGGAGACCCAGTACTTC,CASSQSLTGGIRETQYF
TRBD1,TRBV27,-,TRBJ2-7,TGTGCCAGCAGCCCTAAGACAGGGGTCCAAATCTTCTACGAGCAGTACTTC,CASSPKTGVQIFYEQYF
TRBD2,TRBV9,-,TRBJ2-7,TGCGCCAGCAGTTCTACCGGGACTAGCGGCTACGAGCAGTACTTC,CASSSTGTSGYEQYF
-,TRBV7-9,-,TRBJ2-1,TGTGCCAGCAGCCCGCAGGCGGACAATGAGCAGTTCTTC,CASSPQADNEQFF
-,TRBV7-9,-,TRBJ2-7,TGTGCCAGCAGCCGGACCTACGAGCAGTACTTC,CASSRTYEQYF
-,TRBV28,few,TRBJ1-1,TGTGCCAGCCGACCCAGGGTGATGAACACTGAAGCTTTCTTT,CASRPRVMNTEAFF
-,TRBV9,-,TRBJ2-4,TGTGCCAGCAGCGGAGGCTTTGGGAACATTCAGTACTTC,CASSGGFGNIQYF
TRBD1,TRBV19,once,TRBJ2-5,TGTGCCAGTAGTCCCCGAGGACAGGGAGGCAGAGAGACCCAGTACTTC,CASSPRGQGGRETQYF
-,TRBV4-3,-,TRBJ2-3,TGCGCCAGCAGCCACGCTCGTTCTGGACCCGACAATACGCAGTATTTT,CASSHARSGPDNTQYF
-,TRBV4-2,once,TRBJ1-1,TGTGCCAGCAGCCAAGAAGGGACGGTGATCTTAAACACTGAAGCTTTCTTT,CASSQEGTVILNTEAFF
TRBD1,TRBV29-1,-,TRBJ2-5,TGCAGCGTGTGGGACAGCAGTACGTTTGAGCAGTACTTC,CSVWDSSTFEQYF
-,TRBV19,once,TRBJ1-2,TGTGCCAGTAGTTCAGGGTGGGCGGAGAGGTACACCTTC,CASSSGWAERYTF
-,TRBV7-9,-,TRBJ1-4,TGTGCCAGCAGCCTACCCGGGGCTATCGCGGAAAAACTGTTTTTT,CASSLPGAIAEKLFF
TRBD2,TRBV27,-,TRBJ2-2,TGTGCCAGCAGTCTGGGACTAGCGGGAGTCGGCACCGGGGAGCTGTTTTTT,CASSLGLAGVGTGELFF
-,TRBV2,-,TRBJ2-5,TGTGCCAGCAGTGACTACGGTGGTGTAGCGACCCAGTACTTC,CASSDYGGVATQYF
-,TRBV4-1,-,TRBJ1-1,TGCGCCAGCAGCCAGAGGGGCTATCAGCCTGAAGCTTTCTTT,CASSQRGYQPEAFF
-,TRBV4-1,-,TRBJ2-7,TGCGCCAGCAGCCAAGATGAGTCCTACGAGCAGTACTTC,CASSQDESYEQYF
-,TRBV28,-,TRBJ2-2,TGTGCCAGCAGTCCCACGACCGAATGGACTGCCGGGGAGCTGTTTTTT,CASSPTTEWTAGELFF
TRBD2,TRBV29-1,-,TRBJ2-1,TGCAGCGTTGGCCCTATAGCGGGGTCCTACAATGAGCAGTTCTTC,CSVGPIAGSYNEQFF
-,TRBV18,-,TRBJ1-1,TGTGCCAGCTCACCAGGGGGATCAACTGAAGCTTTCTTT,CASSPGGSTEAFF
-,TRBV5-1,-,TRBJ2-1,TGCGCCAGCAGCCCCTCTATTAGCTCCTACAATGAGCAGTTCTTC,CASSPSISSYNEQFF
-,TRBV5-6,-,TRBJ2-5,TGTGCCAGCAGCTTGGACAGCCAGGGAGAGACCCAGTACTTC,CASSLDSQGETQYF
-,TRBV28,once,TRBJ1-3,TGTGCCAGCAGCAGCGGCCTTTGGGAGGAGGAGGGAAACACCATATATTTT,CASSSGLWEEEGNTIYF
TRBD2,TRBV9,-,TRBJ2-1,TGTGCCACCAGAAACATAGCGGGAGAGTCCTACAATGAGCAGTTCTTC,CATRNIAGESYNEQFF
-,TRBV15,once,TRBJ1-5,TGTGCCACCAGCGCAGGACTGAACAATCAGCCCCAGCATTTT,CATSAGLNNQPQHF
-,TRBV6-6,-,TRBJ2-2,TGTGCCAGCAGTTACGGGACACCGAACACCGGGGAGCTGTTTTTT,CASSYGTPNTGELFF
-,TRBV29-1,-,TRBJ1-1,TGCAGCGTTGAATCTCACGGACAGATGAACACTGAAGCTTTCTTT,CSVESHGQMNTEAFF
TRBD2,TRBV9,-,TRBJ2-2,TGTGCCAGCAGCGTCGGGACTACTAAGACCGGGGAGCTGTTTTTT,CASSVGTTKTGELFF
-,TRBV4-1,-,TRBJ2-1,TGCGCCAGCAGCGCGGGACAGTCAAGTCCCTACAATGAGCAGTTCTTC,CASSAGQSSPYNEQFF
TRBD2,TRBV28,once,TRBJ2-1,TGTGCCAGCAGTGGGACTACCGTCAGCTCCTACAATGAGCAGTTCTTC,CASSGTTVSSYNEQFF
-,TRBV6-1,few,TRBJ1-5,TGTGCCAGCAGTTACAATCAGCCCCAGCATTTT,CASSYNQPQHF
-,TRBV28,-,TRBJ1-3,TGTGCCAGCACCACTACCGGCGGACGCTTCTCTGGAAACACCATATATTTT,CASTTTGGRFSGNTIYF
-,TRBV6-4,-,TRBJ2-7,TGTGCCAGCAGTGTCTTGTTCGACCTCTCCGCCATCCGAAGCGAGCAGTACTTC,CASSVLFDLSAIRSEQYF
-,TRBV27,-,TRBJ2-3,TGTGCCAGCAGTTTTTCGGCCAGGGGGGCAGATACGCAGTATTTT,CASSFSARGADTQYF
-,TRBV5-6,-,TRBJ2-2,TGTGCCAGCAGCTACGGGACAATCGCGAACACCGGGGAGCTGTTTTTT,CASSYGTIANTGELFF
-,TRBV15,-,TRBJ2-7,TGTGCCACCAGCGGGGGGACCTCCACCTACGAGCAGTACTTC,CATSGGTSTYEQYF
-,TRBV28,-,TRBJ2-1,TGTGCCAGCAGGGTACAGGGCGCCGTGTACAATGAGCAGTTCTTC,CASRVQGAVYNEQFF
-,TRBV10-3,-,TRBJ2-5,TGTGCCATCAGTCCGGTTGGGCCGCGACAAGAGACCCAGTACTTC,CAISPVGPRQETQYF
-,TRBV20-1,-,TRBJ2-1,TGCAGTGCTAGAAGCGAGCGGGAGCAGTTCTTC,CSARSEREQFF
-,TRBV15,few,TRBJ1-5,TGTGCCACCAGCAGAGGCGCGGGGCGCAATCAGCCCCAGCATTTT,CATSRGAGRNQPQHF
TRBD1,TRBV29-1,-,TRBJ2-7,TGCAGCGTAGGCTTCCGGGACAGTCTCTACGAGCAGTACTTC,CSVGFRDSLYEQYF
-,TRBV28,-,TRBJ1-2,TGTGCCAGCAGTTTTCGTCCGGGGGTCGGATATGGCTACACCTTC,CASSFRPGVGYGYTF
-,TRBV4-1,-,TRBJ1-5,TGCGCCAGCAGCCAAGATGGACGCGGTGTCCAGCCCCAGCATTTT,CASSQDGRGVQPQHF
-,TRBV2,-,TRBJ1-4,TGTGCCACCAGTTTGTCACGGACAACTAATGAAAAACTGTTTTTT,CATSLSRTTNEKLFF
TRBD2,TRBV28,-,TRBJ2-7,TGTGCCAGCAGTGTACAGATCGGGGCGGGGGGGCCCTACGAGCAGTACTTC,CASSVQIGAGGPYEQYF
TRBD1,TRBV29-1,-,TRBJ2-1,TGCAGCGTTGTAGGCCCGGCAGGGGGCTTTAGCGGAGCATACAATGAGCAGTTCTTC,CSVVGPAGGFSGAYNEQFF
-,TRBV14,-,TRBJ2-5,TGTGCCAGCAGCGCGACAGTCTGGGAGACCCAGTACTTC,CASSATVWETQYF
-,TRBV30,-,TRBJ2-7,TGTGCCTGGAGTCCTCCAGGGGACTCCTACGAGCAGTACTTC,CAWSPPGDSYEQYF
TRBD1,TRBV7-8,-,TRBJ1-1,TGTGCCAGCAGCTTAGCGGCACAGGGGTTCCTTTTGAACACTGAAGCTTTCTTT,CASSLAAQGFLLNTEAFF